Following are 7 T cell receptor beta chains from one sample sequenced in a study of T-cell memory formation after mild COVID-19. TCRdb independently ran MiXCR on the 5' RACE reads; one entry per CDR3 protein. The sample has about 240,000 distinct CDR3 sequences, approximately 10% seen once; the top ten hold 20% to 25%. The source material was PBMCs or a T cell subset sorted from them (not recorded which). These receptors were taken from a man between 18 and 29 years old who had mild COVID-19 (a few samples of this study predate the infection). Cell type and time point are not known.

The CDR3 nucleotides are TGTGCCACCAGTGATCCTAGGACAGGGGGCTTCACCGGGGAGCTGTTTTTT. It specifies CATSDPRTGGFTGELFF. This chain links TRBV24-1 with TRBJ2-2; 11 nucleotides agree with TRBD1. The CDR3 length is 17 residues. The germline V gene encodes CDR1 KGHDR and CDR2 SFDVKD. V was pared by 3 bases and J by 4 bases, with 6 bases of the junction left unmatched.

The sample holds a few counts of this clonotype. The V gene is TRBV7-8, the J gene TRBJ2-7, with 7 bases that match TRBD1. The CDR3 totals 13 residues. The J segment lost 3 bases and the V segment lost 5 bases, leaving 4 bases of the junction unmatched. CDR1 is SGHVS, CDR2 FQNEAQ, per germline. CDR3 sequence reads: CASSPRTGYEQYV. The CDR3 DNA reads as TGTGCCAGCAGCCCAAGGACAGGCTACGAGCAGTACGTC.

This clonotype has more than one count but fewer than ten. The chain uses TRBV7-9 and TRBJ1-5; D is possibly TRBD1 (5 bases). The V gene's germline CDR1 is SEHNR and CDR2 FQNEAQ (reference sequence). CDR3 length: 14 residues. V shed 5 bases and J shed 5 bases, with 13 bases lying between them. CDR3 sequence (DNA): TGTGCCAGCAGCACTGCGGGCAGGGATCAGCCCCAGCATTTT. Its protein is CASSTAGRDQPQHF.

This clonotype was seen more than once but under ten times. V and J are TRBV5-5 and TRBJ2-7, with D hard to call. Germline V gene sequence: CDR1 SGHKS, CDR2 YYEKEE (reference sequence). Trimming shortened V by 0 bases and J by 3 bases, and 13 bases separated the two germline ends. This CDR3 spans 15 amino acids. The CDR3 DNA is TGTGCCAGCAGCTTGGGGCAGACCGCGAACTACGAGCAGTACGTC. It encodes CASSLGQTANYEQYV.

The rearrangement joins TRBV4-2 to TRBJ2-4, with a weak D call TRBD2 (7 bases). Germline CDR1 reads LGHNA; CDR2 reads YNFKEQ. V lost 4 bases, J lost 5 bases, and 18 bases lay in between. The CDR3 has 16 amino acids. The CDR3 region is CASSRHTVGGENIQYF. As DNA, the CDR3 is TGTGCCAGCAGCCGCCATACGGTAGGGGGGGAAAACATTCAGTACTTC.

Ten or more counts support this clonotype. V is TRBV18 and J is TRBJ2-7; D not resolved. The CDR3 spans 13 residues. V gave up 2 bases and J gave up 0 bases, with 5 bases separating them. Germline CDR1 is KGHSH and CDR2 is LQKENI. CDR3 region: CASSPGGSYEQYF. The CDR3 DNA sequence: TGTGCCAGCTCACCAGGTGGCTCCTACGAGCAGTACTTC. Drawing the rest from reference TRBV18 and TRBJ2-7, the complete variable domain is NAGVMQNPRHLVRRRGQEARLRCSPMKGHSHVYWYRQLPEEGLKFMVYLQKENIIDESGMPKERFSAEFPKEGPSILRIQQVVRGDSAAYFCASSPGGSYEQYFGPGTRLTVT.

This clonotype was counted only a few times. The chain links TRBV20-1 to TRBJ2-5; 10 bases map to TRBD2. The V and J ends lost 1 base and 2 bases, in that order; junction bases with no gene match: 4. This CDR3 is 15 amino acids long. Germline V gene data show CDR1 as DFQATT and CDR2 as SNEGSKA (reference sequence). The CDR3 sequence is CSARGTSGSQETQYF. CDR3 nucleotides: TGCAGTGCTAGAGGGACTAGCGGTTCACAAGAGACCCAGTACTTC.